A single T cell receptor (beta chain) is shown here with its context. Its specificity is not known. The data derive from a study of long-term antiretroviral therapy in people with HIV. Overall study findings and caveats: The study collected blood between about 2003 and 2017, possibly under older ART regimens. Compared with controls, HIV repertoires showed narrower CDR3 length ranges. Diversity measured after ART increased yet remained under transplant donor controls.

This CDR3 contains 13 residues. Deletions cut 0 bases from V and 2 bases from J, with 1 base between. CDR1 is SNHLY, CDR2 FYNNEI, per germline. The assay used was immunoSEQ (version v3.0), run at survey level. Using immunoSEQ multiplex PCR, the repertoire was profiled, and TCRdb retains in-frame clones only, with some absent. This table has under 45,000 clones, around 85% appearing once. Every participant gave one or more pre-ART and two or more post-ART PBMC samples. The source of this sequence is a woman aged 45-65 years with HIV. The gene calls are TRBV2 and TRBJ1-4; D unresolved. Material: unsorted PBMCs, obtained 1.2 years after starting antiretroviral therapy. CDR3: CASSEATNEKLFF. In nucleotides, the CDR3 is TGTGCCAGCAGTGAAGCCACTAATGAAAAACTGTTTTTT. Together with reference TRBV2 and TRBJ1-4, the CDR3 gives the full variable domain: EPEVTQTPSHQVTQMGQEVILRCVPISNHLYFYWYRQILGQKVEFLVSFYNNEISEKSEIFDDQFSVERPDGSNFTLKIRSTKLEDSAMYFCASSEATNEKLFFGSGTQLSVL.